A selection of T cell receptor beta chains follows, all from one sample in a study of identical twins. TCRdb re-called the 5' RACE reads with MiXCR, one entry per CDR3 protein. The table lists 690,000 or so distinct CDR3 sequences, around 8.3% of them singletons, with around 0.98% in the top ten. The sample was also reused in another study, on yellow fever vaccine responses in identical twins.

The sequencing input was PBMCs. The receptors stem from a woman between 18 and 30 years old in good health. Both conserved end residues are part of each CDR3. A D gene is named only where the DNA matches it firmly. Some rows have no size entry. The others give once, few or many, or a class for an expanded clone.

>NA|TRBV12-3/TRBV12-4|TRBJ1-1|NA|14
CASSFKIVGTEAFF
TGTGCCAGCAGTTTCAAAATCGTTGGTACTGAAGCTTTCTTT
>many|TRBV7-2|TRBJ2-7|TRBD2|14
CASSLTGTIYEQYF
TGTGCCAGCAGCTTGACCGGGACTATTTACGAGCAGTACTTC
>few|TRBV27|TRBJ2-6|TRBD1|17
CASSPDRGRAGANVLTF
TGTGCCAGCAGTCCGGACAGGGGACGTGCTGGGGCCAACGTCCTGACTTTC
>NA|TRBV29-1|TRBJ2-2|TRBD2|17
CSVLPAGEIANTGELFF
TGCAGCGTTCTTCCAGCGGGGGAGATCGCGAACACCGGGGAGCTGTTTTTT
>NA|TRBV5-6|TRBJ2-3|TRBD2|17
CASSAEIAGVATDTQYF
TGTGCCAGCAGCGCCGAAATAGCGGGGGTAGCTACAGATACGCAGTATTTT
>NA|TRBV27|TRBJ2-2|TRBD2|17
CASSLVGGRAHTGELFF
TGTGCCAGCAGTTTGGTTGGCGGGAGGGCTCACACCGGGGAGCTGTTTTTT
>few|TRBV6-5|TRBJ2-3|NA|16
CASSYWGNPSTDTQYF
TGTGCCAGCAGTTACTGGGGGAACCCTAGCACAGATACGCAGTATTTT
>few|TRBV7-9|TRBJ2-7|NA|14
CAIPMGPLTYEQYF
TGTGCCATCCCAATGGGGCCGCTGACTTACGAGCAGTACTTC
>few|TRBV7-3|TRBJ2-5|NA|13
CASSLGAEQTQYF
TGTGCCAGCAGCTTAGGGGCGGAGCAGACCCAGTACTTC
>many|TRBV9|TRBJ2-1|TRBD2|14
CASSTGLARNEQFF
TGTGCCAGCAGCACCGGACTAGCGCGGAATGAGCAGTTCTTC
>few|TRBV5-1|TRBJ2-7|NA|14
CASTQSGTPYEQYF
TGCGCCAGCACCCAGTCCGGGACACCTTACGAGCAGTACTTC
>NA|TRBV28|TRBJ1-1|NA|15
CASSFSRGLNTEAFF
TGTGCCAGCAGTTTCTCCAGGGGACTGAACACTGAAGCTTTCTTT
>NA|TRBV20-1|TRBJ1-5|TRBD1|16
CSARDFGTGWNQPQHF
TGCAGTGCTAGAGATTTTGGGACAGGGTGGAATCAGCCCCAGCATTTT
>NA|TRBV18|TRBJ2-1|TRBD2|17
CASSPFGLAGELNEQFF
TGTGCCAGCTCACCCTTCGGACTAGCGGGAGAACTCAATGAGCAGTTCTTC
>few|TRBV20-1|TRBJ1-1|NA|13
CSAPGTLNTEAFF
TGCAGTGCCCCAGGGACCTTGAACACTGAAGCTTTCTTT
>many|TRBV20-1|TRBJ1-6|TRBD1|15
CSARRDSRGGSPLHF
TGCAGTGCTAGAAGGGACAGCCGGGGAGGTTCACCCCTCCACTTT
>many|TRBV25-1|TRBJ1-3|NA|12
CASISWDEHIYF
TGTGCCAGCATATCGTGGGACGAGCACATATATTTT
>many|TRBV4-3|TRBJ1-6|NA|16
CASSQDSGSLNSPLHF
TGCGCCAGCAGCCAAGACTCAGGGAGCCTCAATTCACCCCTCCACTTT
>few|TRBV6-2/TRBV6-3|TRBJ2-3|NA|19
CASSYSIILDQALTDTQYF
TGTGCCAGCAGTTACTCGATTATCTTGGACCAGGCCCTCACAGATACGCAGTATTTT
>NA|TRBV27|TRBJ2-4|TRBD1|17
CASSYAGTGGAKNIQYF
TGTGCCAGCAGTTATGCAGGGACAGGGGGAGCCAAAAACATTCAGTACTTC
>few|TRBV12-3/TRBV12-4|TRBJ2-1|NA|15
CAIPQRGNIYNEQFF
TGTGCCATCCCCCAAAGAGGGAACATCTACAATGAGCAGTTCTTC
>NA|TRBV6-1|TRBJ2-1|TRBD1|14
CASGGTGKKNEQFF
TGTGCCAGCGGGGGGACAGGGAAAAAGAATGAGCAGTTCTTC
>NA|TRBV12-5|TRBJ1-6|NA|14
CASSTGSDNSPLHF
TGTGCTAGTTCAACAGGGTCCGATAATTCACCCCTCCACTTT
>few|TRBV11-1|TRBJ1-2|NA|18
CASSLDSTGPYLNYGYTF
TGTGCCAGCAGCTTAGACTCGACTGGCCCCTATTTAAACTATGGCTACACCTTC
>once|TRBV29-1|TRBJ1-2|NA|15
CSVGGGARVADGYTF
TGCAGCGTTGGTGGAGGGGCTCGGGTAGCGGATGGCTACACCTTC
>NA|TRBV18|TRBJ2-1|TRBD2|15
CASSPTSGGYDEQFF
TGTGCCAGCTCACCGACTAGCGGGGGATACGATGAGCAGTTCTTC
>many|TRBV20-1|TRBJ2-7|TRBD2|14
CSGITGTSGYEQYF
TGCAGTGGCATAACCGGGACTAGCGGCTACGAGCAGTACTTC
>many|TRBV12-3/TRBV12-4|TRBJ2-3|TRBD2|15
CASSFLAGRTDTQYF
TGTGCCAGCAGTTTCTTAGCGGGTCGCACAGATACGCAGTATTTT